This T cell receptor (beta chain) came from a study of T-cell reconstitution after alpha-beta-depleted transplantation in children. General observations from the study: In patients about two months after transplant, alpha-beta T cells reportedly arose from several hundred expanded graft clones. From newly produced T cells came most of the T-cell counts and diversity one year after transplant. Surviving recipient T cells and intrathymic progenitors accounted for some patients' high TCRbeta diversity at day 60.

Construction of the TCRbeta library involved unique molecular identifiers. TCRdb ran MiXCR on the PCR reads and lists one entry per CDR3 protein. The sample lists approximately 630,000 distinct CDR3 sequences; about 12% were seen once. This clonotype was found many times. The antigen remains unidentified. The J segment lost 8 bases and the V segment lost 0 bases, leaving 9 bases of the junction unmatched. Germline V gene lookup returns CDR1 SGHVS and CDR2 FNYEAQ. The CDR3 sequence is 16 residues long. The chain joins TRBV7-6 to TRBJ2-1, with TRBD2 matching 8 bases. This TCR was sampled from a girl aged 2-10 years with congenital amegakaryocytic thrombocytopenia, due to receive a stem cell transplant. Sequencing used PBMCs, obtained before TCRalphabeta/CD19-depleted stem cell transplant. The DNA of the CDR3 is TGTGCCAGCAGCTTAGCGAACAGCGGGAGAAGGTATGAGCAGTTCTTC. Its protein product is CASSLANSGRRYEQFF.